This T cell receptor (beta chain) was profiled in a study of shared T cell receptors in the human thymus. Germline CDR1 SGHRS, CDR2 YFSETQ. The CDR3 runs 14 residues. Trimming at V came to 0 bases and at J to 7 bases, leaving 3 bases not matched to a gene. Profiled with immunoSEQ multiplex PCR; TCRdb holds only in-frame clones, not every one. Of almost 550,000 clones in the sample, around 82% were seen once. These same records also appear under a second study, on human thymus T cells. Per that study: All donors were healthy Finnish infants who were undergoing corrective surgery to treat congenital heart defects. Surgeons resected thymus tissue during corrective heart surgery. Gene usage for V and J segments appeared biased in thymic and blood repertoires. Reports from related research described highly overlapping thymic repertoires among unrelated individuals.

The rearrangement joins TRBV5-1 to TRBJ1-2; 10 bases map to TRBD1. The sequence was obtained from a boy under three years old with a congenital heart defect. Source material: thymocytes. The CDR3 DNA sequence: TGCGCCAGCAGCTTGGGAGGACAGGGGGGTGGCTACACCTTC. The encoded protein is CASSLGGQGGGYTF.